The 25 T cell receptor beta chains listed next were all sequenced from one sample in a study of T cell clusters in autoimmune cytopenias. TRB was amplified by touch-down multiplex PCR, primer pools A and B combined. TCRdb re-called the multiplex PCR reads; one entry per CDR3 protein, DNA not given. This table lists about 15,000 distinct CDR3 sequences. Approximately 40,000 genome equivalents of blood DNA were amplified for TRB. The same data also went into a second study, on T cell repertoires in aging, cancer and after chemotherapy.

Sequencing input: peripheral blood. The receptors were gathered from a human donor in good health.

Its frequency marks this clonotype as medium-sized. The chain links TRBV27 to TRBJ2-7; TCRdb's assignment of TRBD1 cannot be checked, as there is no DNA. The CDR3 is 19 amino acids. Germline values: CDR1 MNHEY, CDR2 SMNVEV (reference sequence). CDR3 region: CASSPDRGRILAGPREQYF.

This clonotype is medium-sized by frequency. The chain is built from TRBV12-3 or TRBV12-4 and TRBJ2-7; the D gene TCRdb calls, TRBD1, cannot be checked with no DNA. CDR3 length: 14 residues. CDR3 amino acids: CASSPGTGTYEQYF.

V is TRBV30 and J is TRBJ1-1. CDR3 length: 14 residues. Germline V gives CDR1 GTSNPN, CDR2 SVGIG (reference sequence). The chain's CDR3 is CAWSQWTPNTEAFF.

This clonotype counts as medium-sized (0.01 to 0.1%) by frequency. The J gene is TRBJ2-3, the V gene TRBV29-1; TCRdb reports TRBD1, a call that lacks DNA to check it against. The CDR3 extends over 12 amino acids. The germline gives CDR1 SQVTM, CDR2 ANQGSEA. This chain's CDR3 is CSARGLTDTQYF.

The chain joins TRBV15 to TRBJ1-1; TCRdb returns TRBD1, unconfirmable since there is no DNA. The CDR3 has 14 amino acids. From germline, CDR1 is LNHNV and CDR2 YYDKDF (reference sequence). The CDR3 loop reads CATSRDRGATEAFF. The full variable domain, with the rest looked up from reference TRBV15 and TRBJ1-1, is DAMVIQNPRYQVTQFGKPVTLSCSQTLNHNVMYWYQQKSSQAPKLLFHYYDKDFNNEADTPDNFQSRRPNTSFCFLDIRSPGLGDTAMYLCATSRDRGATEAFFGQGTRLTVV.

V is TRBV19 and J is TRBJ1-3. The CDR3 sequence is 12 residues long. The germline CDR1 and CDR2 sequences are LNHDA and SQIVND (reference sequence). The CDR3 protein is CASSIPGNTIYF.

V usage is TRBV19 and J usage is TRBJ2-5; TCRdb picks TRBD1, but there is no DNA to check that call. Germline CDR1 LNHDA, CDR2 SQIVND (reference sequence). There are 13 residues in the CDR3. The chain's CDR3 is CASRGQGWETQYF.

The CDR3 region is CASAPGQVTDTQYF. J is TRBJ2-3 and V is TRBV19; TCRdb's D gene call, TRBD1, goes unchecked for lack of DNA. The CDR3 sequence is 14 residues long. Germline assignment: CDR1 LNHDA and CDR2 SQIVND (reference sequence). Full variable domain (rest looked up from reference TRBV19 and TRBJ2-3): DGGITQSPKYLFRKEGQNVTLSCEQNLNHDAMYWYRQDPGQGLRLIYYSQIVNDFQKGDIAEGYSVSREKKESFPLTVTSAQKNPTAFYLCASAPGQVTDTQYFGPGTRLTVL.

CDR3: CAWSYGGAGELFF. The chain links TRBV30 to TRBJ2-2. The germline V gene encodes CDR1 GTSNPN and CDR2 SVGIG (reference sequence). CDR3 size: 13 residues.

This sequence joins TRBV11-1 and TRBJ2-1. Germline CDR1 is SGHAT and CDR2 is FQDESV (reference sequence). The CDR3 loop spans 15 amino acids. CDR3 amino acids: CASSWTDSSYNEQFF.

The genes are TRBV6-5 and TRBJ2-3; TCRdb's D gene call, TRBD1, goes unchecked for lack of DNA. CDR3 length equals 15 residues. Germline V gene lookup returns CDR1 MNHEY and CDR2 SVGAGI. Here the CDR3 reads CASSPSGSPTNTQYF.

The chain employs TRBV6-5 and TRBJ2-7; TCRdb's D gene call, TRBD1, goes unchecked for lack of DNA. This CDR3 has 12 residues. Germline CDR1 and CDR2: MNHEY and SVGAGI. The CDR3 reads CASSYSQGEQYF.

This rearrangement joins TRBV18 to TRBJ2-1. CDR1 is KGHSH and CDR2 is LQKENI in the germline V gene. This CDR3 comprises 13 residues. CDR3 residues: CATRLSSYNEQFF.

The V and J genes are TRBV6-1 and TRBJ2-4; there is no DNA to check the TCRdb D call of TRBD1. The V gene's germline CDR1 is MNHNS and CDR2 SASEGT. The CDR3 runs 15 residues. The CDR3 loop is CASSEWDRGEGIQYF.

The chain's CDR3 is CASKGQGGEQFF. The chain is built from TRBV19 and TRBJ2-1; TCRdb's D gene call, TRBD1, goes unchecked for lack of DNA. CDR1 is LNHDA and CDR2 is SQIVND in the germline V gene (reference sequence). CDR3 length: 12 residues.

V usage is TRBV6-1 and J usage is TRBJ1-1; TCRdb gives TRBD1 as the D gene, but with no DNA this cannot be confirmed. The CDR3 extends over 15 amino acids. Germline V gene lookup returns CDR1 MNHNS and CDR2 SASEGT. CDR3 sequence reads: CASSSSTGVNTEAFF.

The rearrangement uses TRBV19 and TRBJ2-7; TCRdb outputs TRBD1, but without DNA this stays unchecked. CDR1 and CDR2 from the germline V gene are LNHDA and SQIVND (reference sequence). The CDR3 is 15 residues long. CDR3 protein: CASSPLGGVRSEQYF.

The V and J genes are TRBV7-3 and TRBJ2-1. This CDR3 is built from 13 residues. From germline, CDR1 is SGHTA and CDR2 FQGTGA. Here the CDR3 reads CASSTQPSDEQFF.

The CDR3 here is CAWSVRQGRTEAFF. The rearrangement joins TRBV30 to TRBJ1-1; TCRdb picks TRBD1, but there is no DNA to check that call. CDR1 and CDR2 from the germline V gene are GTSNPN and SVGIG (reference sequence). The length of the CDR3 is 14 residues.

This sequence joins TRBV27 and TRBJ2-7; TCRdb designates TRBD2, a call that cannot be tested without DNA. Germline loops: CDR1 MNHEY, CDR2 SMNVEV (reference sequence). This CDR3 is 14 amino acids long. The CDR3 protein is CASSLAGVNHEQYF.

The chain combines TRBV30 with TRBJ2-1; TCRdb selects TRBD2, and the lack of DNA leaves this call unchecked. The CDR3 totals 14 residues. The germline V gene encodes CDR1 GTSNPN and CDR2 SVGIG (reference sequence). The CDR3 spells CAWSVHGGRDEQFF. The whole variable domain, filled in from reference TRBV30 and TRBJ2-1, reads SQTIHQWPATLVQPVGSPLSLECTVEGTSNPNLYWYRQAAGRGLQLLFYSVGIGQISSEVPQNLSASRPQDRQFILSSKKLLLSDSGFYLCAWSVHGGRDEQFFGPGTRLTVL.

The chain has TRBV5-4 and TRBJ2-4; the TRBD1 assignment by TCRdb is unverifiable without DNA. Germline assignment: CDR1 SGHNT and CDR2 YYREEE (reference sequence). The length of the CDR3 is 16 residues. The CDR3 loop is CASSLGGGASKNIQYF.

The chain recombines TRBV6-5 with TRBJ1-3; TCRdb reports TRBD1, a call that lacks DNA to check it against. Germline V gene sequence: CDR1 MNHEY, CDR2 SVGAGI. This CDR3 comprises 14 residues. CDR3 sequence reads: CASRATGGRNTIYF.

The gene calls are TRBV5-3 and TRBJ2-5. TRBV5-3 is flagged as an ORF with uncertain function. The CDR3 is 14 residues long. The CDR3 region is CASSLGQSQETQYF.

The chain uses TRBV30 and TRBJ2-3; TCRdb selects TRBD2, and the lack of DNA leaves this call unchecked. Germline lookup yields CDR1 GTSNPN and CDR2 SVGIG (reference sequence). This CDR3 is built from 14 residues. This CDR3 reads CAWRAGFLTDTQYF.